This T cell receptor beta chain appears in the sequencing data of a study of follicular helper T cells after annual influenza vaccination. Generated by immunoSEQ multiplex PCR, the TCRdb table keeps only in-frame clones and is missing some. The sample shows some 12,000 clones, about 80% of them seen only once. The CDR3 sequence is 16 residues long. Germline V lookup: CDR1 MDHEN, CDR2 SYDVKM. Trimming removed 6 bases from V and 8 bases from J; junction bases left unmatched: 13. Time point meaning: 2015-2016 season, pre-vaccination. Subjects lived in the community and lacked influenza vaccine within the prior 6 months. Vaccine contraindications, substance abuse, HIV/AIDS, active malignancy and active illness excluded donors.

The rearrangement joins TRBV28 to TRBJ2-1; 10 bases match TRBD1. The source was CXCR5+ CD38- circulating T follicular helper cells from blood, collected on the day of influenza vaccination. Stated subset: circulating Tfh, non-naive CD4+CXCR5+PD-1+ (ICOS+CD38+ or ICOS-CD38-). The sequence was collected from an adult who received the influenza vaccine. The CDR3 loop reads CASSSTGTGVRDEQFF. CDR3 nucleotide sequence: TGTGCCAGCAGCTCCACCGGGACAGGGGTCCGCGATGAGCAGTTCTTC.